This T cell receptor beta chain was sequenced in a study of blood T cell repertoires in COVID-19. Across the study: Researchers got acute and convalescent COVID-19 samples from the United States, Italy and Spain. From T cells, B-cell-depleted T cells, or PBMCs came the material, which was cDNA or gDNA.

Between the trimmed V and J ends, which lost 0 bases and 2 bases, there was a span of 7 bases. The V gene's germline CDR1 is LNHNV and CDR2 YYDKDF (reference sequence). The CDR3 spans 14 residues. In the authors' workflow: Amplification of reference gene primers provided the estimated nucleated cell counts. TCRdb's copy holds only in-frame clones and misses some; the assay was immunoSEQ multiplex PCR. That table furnishes V, J and clone size, whereas the DNA furnished D and trimming. This sample has about 59,000 clones, with about 86% found just once. The sequenced sample consisted of peripheral blood. V is TRBV15 and J is TRBJ1-2; D gene ambiguous. The clonotype was recovered from a woman older than 75 with active or convalescent COVID-19. The CDR3 nucleotides are TGTGCCACCAGCAGAGAGAACTCAAACTATGGCTACACCTTC. Protein sequence: CATSRENSNYGYTF.